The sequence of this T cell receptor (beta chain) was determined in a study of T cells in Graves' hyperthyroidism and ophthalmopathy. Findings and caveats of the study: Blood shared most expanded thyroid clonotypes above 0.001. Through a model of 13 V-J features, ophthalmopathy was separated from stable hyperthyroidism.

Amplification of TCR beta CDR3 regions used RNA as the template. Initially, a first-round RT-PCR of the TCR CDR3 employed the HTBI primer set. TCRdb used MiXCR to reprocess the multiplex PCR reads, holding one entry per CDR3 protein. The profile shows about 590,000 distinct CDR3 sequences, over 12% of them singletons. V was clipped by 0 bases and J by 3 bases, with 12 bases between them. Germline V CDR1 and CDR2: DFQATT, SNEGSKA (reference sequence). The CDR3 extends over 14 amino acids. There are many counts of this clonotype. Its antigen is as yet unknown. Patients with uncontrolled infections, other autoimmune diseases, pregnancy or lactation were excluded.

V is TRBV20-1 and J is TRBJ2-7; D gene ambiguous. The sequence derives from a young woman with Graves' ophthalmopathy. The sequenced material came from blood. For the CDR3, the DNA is TGCAGTGCTAGAGATCGGGCAGGCCTCTACGAGCAGTACTTC. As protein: CSARDRAGLYEQYF.